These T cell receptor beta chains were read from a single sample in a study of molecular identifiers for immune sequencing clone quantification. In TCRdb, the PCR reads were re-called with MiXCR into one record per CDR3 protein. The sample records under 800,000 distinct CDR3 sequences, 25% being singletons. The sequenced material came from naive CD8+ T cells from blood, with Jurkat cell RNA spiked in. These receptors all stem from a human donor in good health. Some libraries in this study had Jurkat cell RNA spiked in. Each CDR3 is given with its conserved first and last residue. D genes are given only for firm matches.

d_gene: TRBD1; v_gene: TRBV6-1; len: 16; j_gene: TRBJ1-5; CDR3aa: CASSDFQGVRSQPQHF
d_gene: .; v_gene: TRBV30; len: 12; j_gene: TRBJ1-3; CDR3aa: CAWSVNGNTIYF
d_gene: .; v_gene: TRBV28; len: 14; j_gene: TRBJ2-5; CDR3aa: CASKWIAGEETQYF
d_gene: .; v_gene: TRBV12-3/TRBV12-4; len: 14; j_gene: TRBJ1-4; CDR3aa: CASSLGGIGEKLFF
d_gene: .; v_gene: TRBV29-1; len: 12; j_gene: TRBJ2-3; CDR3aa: CSVEDLEDTQYF
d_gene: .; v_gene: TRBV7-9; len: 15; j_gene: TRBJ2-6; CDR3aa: CASGERHSGANVLTF
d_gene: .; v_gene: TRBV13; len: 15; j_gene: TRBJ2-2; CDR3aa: CASSLGKTVTGELFF
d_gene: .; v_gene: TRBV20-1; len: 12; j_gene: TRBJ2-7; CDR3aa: CSARDITYEQYF
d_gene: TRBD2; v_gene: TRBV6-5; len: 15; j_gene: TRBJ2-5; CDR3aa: CASNGGGSAQETQYF
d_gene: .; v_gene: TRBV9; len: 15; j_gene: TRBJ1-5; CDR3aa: CASSETEYSNQPQHF
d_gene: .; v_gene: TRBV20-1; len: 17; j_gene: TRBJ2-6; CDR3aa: CSARDTQRTAGANVLTF
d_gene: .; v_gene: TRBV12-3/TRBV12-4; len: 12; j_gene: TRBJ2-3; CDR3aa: CASSPITDTQYF
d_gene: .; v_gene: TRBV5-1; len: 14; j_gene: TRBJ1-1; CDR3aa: CASSFTGRDTEASF
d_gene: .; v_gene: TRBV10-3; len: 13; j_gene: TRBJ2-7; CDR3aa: CAISESASYEQYF
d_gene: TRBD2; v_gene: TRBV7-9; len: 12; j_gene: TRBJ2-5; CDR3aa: CASGREGETQYF
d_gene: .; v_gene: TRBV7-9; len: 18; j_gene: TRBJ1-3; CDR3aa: CASSLPPRLESSGNTIYF
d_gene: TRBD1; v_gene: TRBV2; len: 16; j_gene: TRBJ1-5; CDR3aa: CASRGTGLYRNQPQHF
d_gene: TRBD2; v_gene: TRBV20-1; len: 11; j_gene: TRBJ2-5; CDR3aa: CSARASGAQYF
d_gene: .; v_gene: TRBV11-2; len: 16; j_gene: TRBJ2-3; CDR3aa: CASSLDLRGYTDTQYF
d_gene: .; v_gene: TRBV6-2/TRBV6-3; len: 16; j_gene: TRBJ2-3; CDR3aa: CASSYQITSPTDTQYF
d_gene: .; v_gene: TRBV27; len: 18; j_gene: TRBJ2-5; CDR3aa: CASSPTPSGSVTEETQYF
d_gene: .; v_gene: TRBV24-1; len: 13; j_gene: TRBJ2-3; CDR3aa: CATSGGLTDTQYF
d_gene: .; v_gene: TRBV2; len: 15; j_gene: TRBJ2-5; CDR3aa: CASSESSPSEKTQYF
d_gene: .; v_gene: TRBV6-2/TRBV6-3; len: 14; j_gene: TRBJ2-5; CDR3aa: CASSYTRAQETQYF
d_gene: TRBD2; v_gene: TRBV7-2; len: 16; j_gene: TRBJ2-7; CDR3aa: CASSSRVAGGPHEQYF
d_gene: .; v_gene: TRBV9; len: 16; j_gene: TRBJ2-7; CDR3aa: CASSTSPDSVSYEQYF
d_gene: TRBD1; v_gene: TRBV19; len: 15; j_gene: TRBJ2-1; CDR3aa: CASSPWTGSYNEQFF
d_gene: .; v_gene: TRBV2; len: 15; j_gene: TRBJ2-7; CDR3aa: CASSEALAATYEQYF
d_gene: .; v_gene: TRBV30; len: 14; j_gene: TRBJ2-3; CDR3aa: CAWTRTTSTDTQYF